Listed below are T cell receptor beta chains from one sample, sequenced in a study of blood T cells in healthy people across ages. TCRdb re-called the 5' RACE reads with MiXCR, one entry per CDR3 protein. The sample holds some 640,000 distinct CDR3 sequences, approximately 30% seen once. The sequenced sample consisted of blood. The receptors stem from a woman of 80 years or more in good health. The CDR3 runs from the conserved cysteine through the conserved F or W.

j_gene	v_gene	CDR3aa
TRBJ2-3	TRBV2	CASSEPTSGLLASTDTQYF
TRBJ2-3	TRBV5-1	CAGSLDSASTDTQYF
TRBJ1-4	TRBV3-1	CASSQVGSKLFF
TRBJ2-1	TRBV24-1	CATSPTSGASYNEQFF
TRBJ2-1	TRBV20-1	CSATAPRGLASNEQFF
TRBJ2-7	TRBV6-2/TRBV6-3	CASRGTVYEQYF
TRBJ2-2	TRBV27	CASTIGGLNTGELFF
TRBJ2-6	TRBV7-2	CASSPQGGTGANVLTF
TRBJ2-3	TRBV28	CASSLSGTGGRTQYF
TRBJ1-4	TRBV5-1	CASSLGYRDRRLRKLFF
TRBJ2-7	TRBV27	CASTPGQGVDEQYF
TRBJ1-4	TRBV5-4	CASSWKQGDEKLFF
TRBJ1-5	TRBV6-1	CASSEPYLQPQHF
TRBJ2-7	TRBV24-1	CATSAWGTGSEQYF
TRBJ2-1	TRBV4-2	CASSALAGAYNEQFF
TRBJ1-1	TRBV29-1	CSVAEGGGQPANTEAFF
TRBJ2-3	TRBV2	CGSNVGASGGNTQYF
TRBJ1-1	TRBV5-1	CASSPTGQMNTEAFF
TRBJ1-2	TRBV27	CASSFQPNYGYTF
TRBJ2-4	TRBV2	CASSDRTWDKNIQYF
TRBJ1-1	TRBV7-9	CASSLFEGATEAFF
TRBJ2-7	TRBV6-2/TRBV6-3	CASRPYRGSTYEQYF
TRBJ1-5	TRBV15	CATRRGKNSNQPQHF
TRBJ2-6	TRBV7-2	CASSPPRPGANVLTF
TRBJ2-1	TRBV6-6	CASSRDVNEQFF
TRBJ2-1	TRBV20-1	CSASDWRGTYNEQFF
TRBJ2-1	TRBV5-4	CASSSAPTKSSYNEQFF
TRBJ2-7	TRBV20-1	CSARPVVKLDEQYF
TRBJ1-4	TRBV29-1	CSVGTDEKLFF
TRBJ2-5	TRBV11-2	CASGWAEETQYF
TRBJ2-5	TRBV12-5	CASGLFSQVLRRNNEQYF
TRBJ2-2	TRBV11-3	CASSPGEGGELFF
TRBJ2-1	TRBV5-6	CASNNLSSGQFF
TRBJ1-6	TRBV3-1	CASSLVSRASDSPLHF
TRBJ1-1	TRBV20-1	CSAREPGGMNTEAFF
TRBJ1-3	TRBV5-1	CASSFSSTSSGNTIYF
TRBJ2-7	TRBV18	CANSIGRTYEQYF
TRBJ2-5	TRBV19	CASSNKQGARETQYF
TRBJ1-5	TRBV19	CASSETGARNQPQHF
TRBJ2-6	TRBV30	CAWSSDWHSGANVLTF
TRBJ2-7	TRBV5-6	CASSILGTYEQYF
TRBJ2-1	TRBV20-1	CSARRGPVEEQFF
TRBJ1-5	TRBV10-3	CAISDQPTGQPQHF
TRBJ2-1	TRBV7-2	CASSSDRALYNEQFF
TRBJ2-1	TRBV10-3	CATAVGNEQFF
TRBJ1-1	TRBV11-2	CASSLGPQGEAFF
TRBJ2-7	TRBV6-2/TRBV6-3	CVSSTGTTYEQYF
TRBJ2-1	TRBV5-1	CASRPGTEVEQFF
TRBJ1-2	TRBV10-3	CAISESQESIYGYTF